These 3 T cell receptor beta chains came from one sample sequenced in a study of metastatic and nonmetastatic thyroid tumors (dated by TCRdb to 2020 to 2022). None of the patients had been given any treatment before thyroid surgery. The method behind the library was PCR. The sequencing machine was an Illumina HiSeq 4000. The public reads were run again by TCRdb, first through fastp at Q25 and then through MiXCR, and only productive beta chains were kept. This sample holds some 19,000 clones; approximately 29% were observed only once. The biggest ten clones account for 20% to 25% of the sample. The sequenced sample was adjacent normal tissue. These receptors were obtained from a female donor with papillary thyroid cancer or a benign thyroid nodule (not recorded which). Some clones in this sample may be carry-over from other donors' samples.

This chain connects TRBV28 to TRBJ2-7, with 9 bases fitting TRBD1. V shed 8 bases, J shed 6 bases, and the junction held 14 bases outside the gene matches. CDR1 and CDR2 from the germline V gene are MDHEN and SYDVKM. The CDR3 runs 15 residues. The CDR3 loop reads CASGSLGTGLPEQYF. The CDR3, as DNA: TGTGCCAGCGGAAGCCTCGGGACAGGGCTACCCGAGCAGTACTTC.

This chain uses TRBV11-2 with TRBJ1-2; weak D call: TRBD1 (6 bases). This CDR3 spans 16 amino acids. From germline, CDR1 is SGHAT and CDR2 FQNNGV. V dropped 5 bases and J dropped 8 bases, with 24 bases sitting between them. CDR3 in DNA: TGTGCCAGCAGCCCAAATGGAAGGTACAGGGTAAAGGGCTACACCTTC. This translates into CASSPNGRYRVKGYTF.

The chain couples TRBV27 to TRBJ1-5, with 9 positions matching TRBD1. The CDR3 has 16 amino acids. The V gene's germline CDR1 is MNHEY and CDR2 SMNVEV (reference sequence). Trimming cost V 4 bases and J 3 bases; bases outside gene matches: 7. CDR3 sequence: CASSSQGAEANQPQHF. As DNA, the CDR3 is TGTGCCAGCAGTTCACAGGGGGCTGAAGCCAATCAGCCCCAGCATTTT.